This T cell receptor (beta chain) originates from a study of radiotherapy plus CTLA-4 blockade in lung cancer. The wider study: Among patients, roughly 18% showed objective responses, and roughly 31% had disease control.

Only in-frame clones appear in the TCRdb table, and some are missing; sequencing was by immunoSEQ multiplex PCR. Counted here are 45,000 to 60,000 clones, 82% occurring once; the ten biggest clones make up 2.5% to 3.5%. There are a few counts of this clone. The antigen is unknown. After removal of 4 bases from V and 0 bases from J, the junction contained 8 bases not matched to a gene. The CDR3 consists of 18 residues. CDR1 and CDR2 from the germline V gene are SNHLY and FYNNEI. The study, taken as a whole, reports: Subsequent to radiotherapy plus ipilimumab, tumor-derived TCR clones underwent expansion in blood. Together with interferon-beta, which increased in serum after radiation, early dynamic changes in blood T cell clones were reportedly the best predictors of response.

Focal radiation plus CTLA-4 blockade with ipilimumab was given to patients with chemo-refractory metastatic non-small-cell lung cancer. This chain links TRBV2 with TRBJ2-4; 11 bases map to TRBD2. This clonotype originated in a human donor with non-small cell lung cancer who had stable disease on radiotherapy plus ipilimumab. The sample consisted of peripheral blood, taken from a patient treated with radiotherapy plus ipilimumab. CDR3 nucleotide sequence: TGTGCCAGCAGTGGAGGTAGCGGGAGGGCCGAAGCCAAAAACATTCAGTACTTC. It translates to CASSGGSGRAEAKNIQYF. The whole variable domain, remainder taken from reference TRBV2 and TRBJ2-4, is EPEVTQTPSHQVTQMGQEVILRCVPISNHLYFYWYRQILGQKVEFLVSFYNNEISEKSEIFDDQFSVERPDGSNFTLKIRSTKLEDSAMYFCASSGGSGRAEAKNIQYFGAGTRLSVL.